Sequencing of this T cell receptor beta chain was carried out in a study of CD8 T cells in Susac syndrome. CDR1 and CDR2 from the germline V gene are SGDLS and YYNGEE. The CDR3 sequence is 17 residues long. Trimming cost V 0 bases and J 5 bases; bases outside gene matches: 11. An amount of RNA that ranged from roughly 0.5 to 1 ug was reverse transcribed with random hexamers. TCRdb recomputed calls from the immunoSEQ multiplex PCR reads with MiXCR, one row per CDR3 protein. The sample holds roughly 110,000 distinct CDR3 sequences, over 90% seen once. Sequencing of TCR beta was carried out in blood CD8+ and CD4+ T cells.

The specimen sequenced was CD4+ T cells from PBMCs. The receptor comes from a human donor in good health. The V and J genes are TRBV9 and TRBJ2-3, with 8 bases that match TRBD2. For the CDR3, the DNA is TGTGCCAGCAGCGTAGGAATAGCGGGGACGTCTGAAGATACGCAGTATTTT. Translated: CASSVGIAGTSEDTQYF.